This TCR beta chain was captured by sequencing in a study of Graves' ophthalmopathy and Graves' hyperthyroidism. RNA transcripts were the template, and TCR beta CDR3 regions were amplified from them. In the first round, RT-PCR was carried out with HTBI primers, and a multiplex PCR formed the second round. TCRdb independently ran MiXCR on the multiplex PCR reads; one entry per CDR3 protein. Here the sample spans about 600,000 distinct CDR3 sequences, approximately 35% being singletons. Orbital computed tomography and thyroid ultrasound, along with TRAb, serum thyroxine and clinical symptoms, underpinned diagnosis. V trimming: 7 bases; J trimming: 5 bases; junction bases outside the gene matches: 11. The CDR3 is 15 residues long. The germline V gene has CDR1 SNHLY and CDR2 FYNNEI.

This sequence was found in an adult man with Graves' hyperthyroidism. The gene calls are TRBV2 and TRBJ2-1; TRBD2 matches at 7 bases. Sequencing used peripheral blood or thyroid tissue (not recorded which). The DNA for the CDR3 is TGTGCCAGCACCATACCAATGGGGGGGGACAATGAGCAGTTCTTC. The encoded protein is CASTIPMGGDNEQFF.